Below, 32 T cell receptor delta chains from the same sample are listed, as sequenced in a study of gamma-delta T cells after stem cell transplantation. TCRdb redid the clone calls on the RT-PCR reads with CATT. Among roughly 1,200 delta-chain clones listed, around 2.5% were seen once. The material sequenced was gamma-delta T cells. The origin of the receptors is a human donor. It is not recorded whose cells these are; they may come from a transplant donor.

This clone is labeled as large. The sample has other DNA sequences that encode this CDR3 too. CDR3 nucleotide sequence: TGTGCTCTTGGGGAACTAGAACCATCGGGGGGATACGCTTTCGAGACGCACACCGATAAACTCATCTTT. Translating it yields CALGELEPSGGYAFETHTDKLIF. The chain employs TRDV1 and TRDJ1; 10 bases align to TRDD3. J lost 0 bases, V lost 0 bases, and 22 bases had no gene match. The CDR3 contains 23 residues. The germline V gene has CDR1 TSWWSYY and CDR2 QGS.

This clone has more than one count but fewer than ten. A read error is likely here: a far larger clone is one base away. This chain uses TRDV1 with TRDJ1; 8 nucleotides match TRDD3. The germline CDR1 and CDR2 sequences are TSWWSYY and QGS. The trim removed 6 bases at V and 4 bases at J, leaving 16 bases unmatched. The CDR3 length is 17 residues. The CDR3 DNA reads as TGTGCTCTTGGCCTCCTTCCCGTACTGGGGGGCCTCGATAAACTCATCTTT. It specifies CALGLLPVLGGLDKLIF.

This clone was seen only a few times. For this DNA, TCRdb reports the protein of a much larger clone, which diverges at residue 4, most likely from a read error; the protein presented here is translated directly from the DNA. This chain uses TRDV2 with TRDJ1, with TRDD2 matching 9 bases. Germline CDR1 GEAIGNYY, CDR2 EKD. The CDR3 sequence is 24 residues long. The CDR3 DNA reads TGTGCCTGTAACACCGGAGCGGTTGGCCTTCCTACGATACCCGGAGGATGGGGGGCCGATAAACTCATCTTT. Translation gives CACNTGAVGLPTIPGGWGADKLIF.

The table lists this clone with a few counts. The TCRdb protein, from a much larger clone, departs from this DNA's translation at residue 4, likely by read error; the protein shown derives from the DNA. The chain combines TRDV3 with TRDJ1; possible D gene TRDD3, 6 bases. This CDR3 spans 16 amino acids. Germline CDR1 reads TVYSNPD; CDR2 reads GDNSRS (reference sequence). V shed 4 bases and J shed 0 bases, with 21 bases lying between them. Written as DNA, the CDR3 is TGTGCCTGTAACACCTGGGGACTTACCTACACCGATAAACTCATCTTT. Translation: CACNTWGLTYTDKLIF.

V and J are TRDV2 and TRDJ1, with 7 bases aligning to TRDD3. This CDR3 has 15 amino acids. V was clipped by 9 bases and J by 7 bases; unmatched bases: 19. The germline gives CDR1 GEAIGNYY, CDR2 EKD. The CDR3 DNA is TGTGCCACGGGTGCTGGGCGACCGGGGATAGGTAAACTCATCTTT. Translating it yields CATGAGRPGIGKLIF.

Concerning this clone: A far larger clone is just one base off, so this is likely a read error. This CDR3 is also generated by other DNA sequences in the sample. The gene calls are TRDV1 and TRDJ3; TRDD3 aligns across 8 bases. Germline trimming cut 4 bases from V and 0 bases from J; bases unmatched to any gene: 23. Germline V lookup: CDR1 TSWWSYY, CDR2 QGS. The CDR3 contains 24 residues. CDR3 in amino acids: CALGALVSTLTGGLSSWDTRQMFF. CDR3 bases: TGTGCTCTTGGGGCCCTAGTATCTACGCTTACTGGGGGTCTTAGCTCCTGGGACACCCGACAGATGTTTTTC.

This clone is labeled hyperexpanded (1% or more). The same CDR3 arises from other DNA sequences in this sample as well. The rearrangement uses TRDV2 and TRDJ1; TRDD3 matches at 11 bases. From germline, CDR1 is GEAIGNYY and CDR2 EKD. The CDR3 is made up of 20 amino acids. V lost 0 bases and J lost 6; bases outside the gene matches: 20. CDR3: CACDTRGGTGGYVLVYKLIF. CDR3 nucleotide sequence: TGTGCCTGTGACACCCGAGGCGGGACTGGGGGATATGTTTTGGTGTATAAACTCATCTTT.

This clone was found a few times. TCRdb's listed protein matches a much larger clone and diverges from this DNA's translation at residue 19, likely through a read error; the protein shown comes from the DNA. CDR3 residues: CALGELVLVLRVRGWTDKPIF. CDR3 in DNA: TGTGCTCTTGGGGAACTAGTTCTAGTCCTACGGGTACGGGGTTGGACCGATAAACCCATCTTT. V is TRDV1 and J is TRDJ1, with D possibly being TRDD2 (6 bases). The CDR3 spans 21 residues. The germline V gene encodes CDR1 TSWWSYY and CDR2 QGS.

In its sample, this clone is medium-sized (0.01 to 0.1%). With only one base between it and a far larger clone, this is likely a read error. In the same sample, other DNA sequences code for this CDR3. The chain joins TRDV1 to TRDJ1; 9 bases agree with TRDD3. This CDR3 has 24 residues. CDR1 is TSWWSYY, CDR2 QGS, per germline. The CDR3 DNA is TGTGCCCTTGGGGAAAGGCGTTCCTCACGGTCCTTCCTTACTGGGGGAAAGTACACCGATAAACTCATCTTT. Amino acid sequence: CALGERRSSRSFLTGGKYTDKLIF.

This clone rates as hyperexpanded. The sample has other DNA sequences that encode this CDR3 too. The chain carries TRAV29/DV5 and TRDJ1, with TRDD2 matching 9 bases. The V gene end was trimmed by 1 base and the J gene end by 8 bases; junction bases not matched to a gene: 18. Germline loops: CDR1 NSMFDY, CDR2 ISSIKDK. CDR3 length: 17 residues. The CDR3 sequence is CAASTAFLRTGEPKLIF. The DNA for the CDR3 is TGTGCAGCAAGCACGGCCTTCCTACGTACTGGGGAGCCCAAACTCATCTTT.

In the case of this clone: This DNA's translation differs at residue 8 from TCRdb's protein, which comes from a much larger clone; a read error is likely, and the protein shown is translated from the DNA. This chain connects TRDV2 to TRDJ3; no clear D gene. V was clipped by 1 base and J by 2 bases, with 14 bases between them. The CDR3 extends over 18 amino acids. Germline lookup yields CDR1 GEAIGNYY and CDR2 EKD. The CDR3 region is CACDTGGLWAWDTRQMFF. CDR3 nucleotides: TGTGCCTGTGACACAGGAGGGCTATGGGCCTGGGACACCCGACAGATGTTTTTC.

Turning to this clone: This is likely an artifact of a read error, given a far larger clone one base away. The J gene is TRDJ1, the V gene TRDV2; TRDD3 matches 11 bases. Germline-derived CDR1 and CDR2 are GEAIGNYY and EKD. This CDR3 is built from 20 residues. In DNA, the CDR3 is TGTGCCTGTGACACCCGAGGCGGGACTGGGGGATATGTTTTGGTGTATAAACCCATCTTT. Its protein is CACDTRGGTGGYVLVYKPIF.

As concerns this clone: A far larger clone is one nucleotide away, so this likely arose from a read error. The V gene is TRDV2, the J gene TRDJ1, with 7 nucleotides matching TRDD3. The CDR3 runs 21 residues. Germline loops: CDR1 GEAIGNYY, CDR2 EKD. CDR3: CACDTISLGESLRSYTDRLIF. For the CDR3, the DNA is TGTGCCTGTGACACCATCTCATTGGGGGAATCTCTTAGATCGTACACCGATAGACTCATCTTT.

This sequence joins TRDV3 and TRDJ1; 10 bases align to TRDD3. Losses at the gene ends were 1 base for V and 7 bases for J; bases not matched to a gene: 21. Germline loops: CDR1 TVYSNPD, CDR2 GDNSRS (reference sequence). This CDR3 has 18 amino acids. The CDR3 loop is CAFNCPLPWGIAHAKLIF. DNA for the CDR3: TGTGCCTTTAATTGTCCCCTACCCTGGGGGATAGCTCACGCTAAACTCATCTTT.

In the case of this clone: TCRdb's entry gives the protein of a much larger clone, which mismatches this DNA's translation at residue 5, likely from a read error; the protein reported here is translated from the DNA. J is TRDJ1 and V is TRDV3; D perhaps matches TRDD3 (5 bases). The CDR3 is 15 amino acids. Germline lookup yields CDR1 TVYSNPD and CDR2 GDNSRS (reference sequence). V lost 2 bases and J lost 0, with 16 bases in between. The CDR3 coding sequence is TGTGCCTTTCTGCGGTGGGGCCTATACACCGATAAACTCATCTTT. It translates to CAFLRWGLYTDKLIF. Variable domain in full (rest from reference TRDV3 and TRDJ1): CDKVTQSSPDQTVASGSEVVLLCTYDTVYSNPDLFWYRIRPDYSFQFVFYGDNSRSEGADFTQGRFSVKHILTQKAFHLVISPVRTEDSATYYCAFLRWGLYTDKLIFGKGTRVTVEP.

Comment on this clone: The protein TCRdb lists belongs to a much larger clone and differs from this DNA's translation at residue 12, which points to a read error; the protein shown is made from the DNA. This rearrangement joins TRDV1 to TRDJ1; 7 bases fit TRDD3. Germline-derived CDR1 and CDR2 are TSWWSYY and QGS. The length of the CDR3 is 16 residues. The CDR3 region has the DNA TGTGCTCTTGGGGATCGCTGGGGGCCTAACACCAATAAACTCATCTTT. Amino acid sequence: CALGDRWGPNTNKLIF.

The sample holds a few counts of this clone. A read error is likely here: a far larger clone is one base away. Additional DNA sequences in this sample encode the identical CDR3. The CDR3 protein is CALGDSTKGGEYTDKLIF. The CDR3 bases are TGTGCTCTTGGGGACAGCACCAAGGGCGGGGAGTACACCGATAAACTCATCTTT. This sequence joins TRDV1 and TRDJ1, with D perhaps TRDD3 (5 bases). Between the trimmed V and J ends, which lost 3 bases and 0 bases, there was a span of 20 bases. There are 18 residues in the CDR3. CDR1 and CDR2 from the germline V gene are TSWWSYY and QGS.

This clone turned up a few times. TCRdb has a much larger clone's protein, which differs at residue 15 from the translation of this DNA, likely because of a read error; what is shown is the protein translated from the DNA. This chain connects TRDV2 to TRDJ1; D tentatively reads TRDD2 or TRDD3 (5 bases each). The CDR3 has 19 amino acids. In germline, CDR1 is GEAIGNYY, CDR2 EKD. The CDR3 DNA reads TGTGCCTGTGACACTCTACCTACTGGCCTCCATGGGGACACCGGTAAACTCATCTTT. It translates to CACDTLPTGLHGDTGKLIF.

This clone was counted a few times. With a far larger clone one base away, a read error is the likely cause. The same CDR3 arises from other DNA sequences in this sample as well. CDR3 loop: CACDPVLGVEEYTDKLIF. CDR3 DNA: TGTGCCTGTGACCCGGTGCTGGGGGTGGAGGAATACACCGATAAACTCATCTTT. The V gene is TRDV2, the J gene TRDJ1; 7 bases are shared with TRDD3. The CDR3 spans 18 residues. The germline gives CDR1 GEAIGNYY, CDR2 EKD. The V segment lost 3 bases and the J segment 0 bases; nucleotides outside the gene matches: 15.

On this clone: A far larger clone is only one base removed, so a read error is likely. The gene calls are TRDV2 and TRDJ1; weak D call: TRDD3 (6 bases). Germline assignment: CDR1 GEAIGNYY and CDR2 EKD. The CDR3 length is 13 residues. The CDR3 reads CARDTGMDDKLIF. The CDR3 DNA is TGTGCCCGTGACACGGGGATGGACGATAAACTCATCTTT.

There are a few counts of this clone. Only one base separates this from a far larger clonotype, so it likely reflects a read error. This sample includes further DNA sequences coding for the same CDR3. The chain recombines TRDV1 with TRDJ1; no clear D gene. The CDR3 runs to 14 residues. CDR1 is TSWWSYY, CDR2 QGS, per germline. The CDR3 region has the DNA TGTGCTCTTGGGCATCCTCCCCACACTGATAAACTCATCTTT. As protein: CALGHPPHTDKLIF.

In its sample, this clone was seen a few times. The protein TCRdb lists belongs to a much larger clone and differs from this DNA's translation at residue 4, which points to a read error; the protein shown is made from the DNA. The V call is TRDV2, the J call TRDJ1; TRDD3 matches 10 bases. The germline gives CDR1 GEAIGNYY, CDR2 EKD. The trim removed 6 bases at V and 0 bases at J, leaving 9 bases unmatched. CDR3 length: 16 amino acids. This CDR3 reads CACPQGGIRYTDKLIF. The CDR3 coding sequence is TGTGCCTGTCCCCAAGGGGGGATACGCTACACCGATAAACTCATCTTT.

This clone is labeled as medium-sized. A read error is the likely source, as a far larger clone sits one nucleotide away. The same CDR3 arises from other DNA sequences in this sample as well. The rearrangement links TRDV2 to TRDJ1, with 7 bases matching TRDD3. Germline loops: CDR1 GEAIGNYY, CDR2 EKD. This CDR3 comprises 18 residues. Losses at the gene ends were 0 bases for V and 0 bases for J; bases not matched to a gene: 12. The CDR3 region has the DNA TGTGCCTGTGACACCAGGGTACGGGGGCTGGGGGACACCGATAAACTCATCTTT. Translation: CACDTRVRGLGDTDKLIF.

Concerning this clone itself: Translating this DNA gives a protein that differs at residue 12 from the TCRdb one, which belongs to a much larger clone; a read error is likely, and the protein shown is this translation. This rearrangement joins TRDV1 to TRDJ1, with 9 positions matching TRDD3. Germline CDR1 TSWWSYY, CDR2 QGS. The ends lost 4 bases at V and 1 base at J; junction bases unmatched: 16. The CDR3 length is 19 residues. Here the CDR3 reads CALGVKLPWGIGGTDKLIF. Written as DNA, the CDR3 is TGTGCTCTTGGGGTCAAGTTACCTTGGGGGATAGGGGGCACCGATAAACTCATCTTT.

In this sample, this clone turned up a few times. A far larger clone is one base from this, pointing to a likely read error. This chain links TRDV2 with TRDJ1; TRDD3 matches 7 bases. The V gene's germline CDR1 is GEAIGNYY and CDR2 EKD. The CDR3 contains 21 residues. The CDR3 DNA sequence: TGTGCCTGTGACACCGTGGGCCCTACTGGGGCCGGTTCCGAGTACACCGATAAACCCATCTTT. This gives the protein CACDTVGPTGAGSEYTDKPIF.

In this sample, this clone turned up a few times. This likely stems from a read error, as it lies one base from a far larger clone. The V gene is TRDV3, the J gene TRDJ1, with D perhaps matching TRDD3 (5 bases). Germline CDR1 TVYSNPD, CDR2 GDNSRS (reference sequence). The CDR3 runs to 24 residues. In DNA form, the CDR3 reads TGTGCCTTTGTGGGGACCGTTACCTTTGTCTTCAATTCACTCCCAATTCAGGACACCGATCAACTCATCTTT. Residues: CAFVGTVTFVFNSLPIQDTDQLIF.

This clone came up a few times. This is likely an artifact of a read error, given a far larger clone one base away. Within the sample, other DNA sequences also encode this same CDR3. V usage is TRDV1 and J usage is TRDJ1, with D perhaps TRDD2 (6 bases). V lost 3 bases to trimming and J lost 0 bases, with 17 bases between them. The CDR3 loop spans 17 amino acids. Per germline, CDR1 TSWWSYY and CDR2 QGS. CDR3 protein: CALGELPSLLYTDKLIF. For the CDR3, the DNA is TGTGCTCTTGGGGAGTTACCTTCCCTCCTCTACACCGATAAACTCATCTTT.

In regard to this clone: TCRdb records a much larger clone's protein for this DNA, with a difference at residue 8 that likely arises from a read error; the protein given is the translation of the DNA. This chain uses TRDV3 with TRDJ1; TRDD3 aligns across 8 bases. The V gene end was trimmed by 2 bases and the J gene end by 7 bases; junction bases not matched to a gene: 15. This CDR3 is built from 15 residues. The germline CDR1 and CDR2 sequences are TVYSNPD and GDNSRS (reference sequence). As DNA, the CDR3 is TGTGCCTTTGCGTACTGGGGGCTAGCTCACGCTAAACTCATCTTT. Protein: CAFAYWGLAHAKLIF.

This clone turned up a few times. The TCRdb protein, from a much larger clone, departs from this DNA's translation at residue 14, likely by read error; the protein shown derives from the DNA. The chain employs TRDV1 and TRDJ1; the match to TRDD3 covers 10 bases. The V segment lost 0 bases and the J segment 1 base; nucleotides outside the gene matches: 17. The CDR3 is 21 amino acids. Germline V gene data show CDR1 as TSWWSYY and CDR2 as QGS. The DNA of the CDR3 is TGTGCTCTTGGGGAACTACGGAGGAAACGTACTGGGGGATGCATCACCGATAAACTCATCTTT. Translating gives CALGELRRKRTGGCITDKLIF.

A remark on this clone: A read error is likely here: a far larger clone is one base away. The sample has other DNA sequences that encode this CDR3 too. This chain joins TRDV2 and TRDJ1, with 8 bases that match TRDD3. The CDR3 loop spans 18 amino acids. In germline, CDR1 is GEAIGNYY, CDR2 EKD. The DNA of the CDR3 is TGTGCCTGTGACACCAGGGTACGAGGGCTGGGGGACACCGATAAGCTCATCTTT. Its translation: CACDTRVRGLGDTDKLIF.

On this clone: A far larger clone is a single base away, which makes a read error likely. Within the sample, other DNA sequences also encode this same CDR3. The genes are TRDV1 and TRDJ1, with TRDD3 matching over 8 bases. The germline gives CDR1 TSWWSYY, CDR2 QGS. This CDR3 region has 15 residues. Trimming took 1 base from V and 8 from J; bases not matched to a gene: 9. This chain's CDR3 is CALGEPPGDTKKLIF. As DNA, the CDR3 is TGTGCTCTTGGGGAACCACCCGGGGATACCAAGAAACTCATCTTT.

Concerning this clone itself: TCRdb's protein for this DNA is that of a much larger clone and differs from the translation at residue 7, likely a read error; the protein shown is the DNA translation. The chain is built from TRDV1 and TRDJ1; 9 bases agree with TRDD3. The CDR3 extends over 17 amino acids. CDR1 and CDR2 from the germline V gene are TSWWSYY and QGS. Trimming removed 6 bases from V and 0 bases from J; junction bases left unmatched: 11. Written as DNA, the CDR3 is TGTGCTCTTGGCAAAAGGGGGATACTCCGGCACACCGATAAACTCATCTTT. Encoded protein: CALGKRGILRHTDKLIF.